This record looks at one T cell receptor beta chain sequence and its context. Its antigen is not identified. The sample comes from a study of post-analysis software for immune sequencing data. Looking at the study overall: Some patients lacked subtype; others had relapsing-remitting, secondary progressive or progressive-relapsing disease.

Included in the TCR beta cDNA libraries were unique molecular identifiers. Yield was some 540,000 cDNA molecules from about 1 to 10 million T cells. TCRdb processed the PCR reads anew with MiXCR; each CDR3 protein has one entry. The data show roughly 580,000 distinct CDR3 sequences, 44% seen once. Findings and caveats of the study: There was significantly lower normalized Chao1 diversity in multiple sclerosis patients than in controls. Samples from a shared batch, those prepared together, strongly co-clustered by F measure. When patients were compared with controls, four to six TRBV segments were more frequent, TRBV5-6, TRBV5-1 and TRBV20-1 among them.

From germline, CDR1 is SEHNR and CDR2 FQNEAQ (reference sequence). The V and J ends lost 5 bases and 2 bases respectively, with 16 bases between them. The CDR3 contains 15 residues. The chain employs TRBV7-9 and TRBJ2-7; D uncertain. The sequence was collected from a girl between 5 and 17 years old with multiple sclerosis. Sequencing was carried out using blood. CDR3 nucleotides: TGTGCCAGCAGCCCTAGGGCAACTACCCCCTACGAGCAGTACTTC. It encodes CASSPRATTPYEQYF.